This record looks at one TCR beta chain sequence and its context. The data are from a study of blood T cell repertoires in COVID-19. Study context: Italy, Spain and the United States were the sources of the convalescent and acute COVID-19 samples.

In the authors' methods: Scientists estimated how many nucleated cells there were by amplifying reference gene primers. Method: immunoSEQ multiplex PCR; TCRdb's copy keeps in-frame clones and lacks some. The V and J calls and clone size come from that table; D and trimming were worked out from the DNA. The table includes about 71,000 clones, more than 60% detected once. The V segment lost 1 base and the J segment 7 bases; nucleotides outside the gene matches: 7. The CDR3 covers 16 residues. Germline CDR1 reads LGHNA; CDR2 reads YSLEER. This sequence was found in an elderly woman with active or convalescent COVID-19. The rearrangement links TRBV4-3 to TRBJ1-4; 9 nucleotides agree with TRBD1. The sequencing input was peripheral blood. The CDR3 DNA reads TGCGCCAGCAGCCAAGTCTTGGGACAGGGTTCTGAAAAACTGTTTTTT. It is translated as CASSQVLGQGSEKLFF.